Only one count was recorded for the clone carrying this T cell receptor beta chain. What it binds is not known. Assay used: immunoSEQ multiplex PCR; TCRdb lists only in-frame clones, some missing. The table includes about 140,000 clones, more than 85% detected once. These data come from a study of OX40 agonist ivuxolimab in advanced cancers. Findings of the study overall: Both CD4+ and CD8+ T cell populations in blood had undergone clonal expansion by week 6 at 0.1 to 3.0 mg/kg. On average, CD8+ T cells showed a greater number of expanded clones than CD4+.

This CDR3 has 18 residues. CDR1 and CDR2 (germline): LGHNA, YSLEER. The ends were cut back, 0 bases at V and 1 base at J, with 16 bases in the middle. The rearrangement links TRBV4-3 to TRBJ2-4; D perhaps matches TRBD1 (5 bases). The input for sequencing was CD4+ or CD8+ T cells sorted from blood, taken in a trial of the OX40 agonist ivuxolimab. The sequence derives from an adult with an advanced solid tumor such as melanoma, head and neck, liver or kidney cancer. In nucleotides, the CDR3 is TGCGCCAGCAGCCAAGATTTTGGGCAGGGCGAGGCCAAAAACATTCAGTACTTC. Protein product: CASSQDFGQGEAKNIQYF.